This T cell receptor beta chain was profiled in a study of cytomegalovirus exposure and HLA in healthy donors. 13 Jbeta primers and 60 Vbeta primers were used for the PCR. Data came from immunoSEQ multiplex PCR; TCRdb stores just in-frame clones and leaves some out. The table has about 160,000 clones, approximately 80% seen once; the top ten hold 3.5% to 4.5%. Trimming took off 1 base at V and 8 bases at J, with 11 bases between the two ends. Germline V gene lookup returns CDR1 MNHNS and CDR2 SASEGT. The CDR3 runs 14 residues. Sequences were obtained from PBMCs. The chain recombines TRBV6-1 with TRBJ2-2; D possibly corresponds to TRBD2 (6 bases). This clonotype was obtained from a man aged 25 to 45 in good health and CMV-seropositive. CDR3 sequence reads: CASSEVYGGGELFF. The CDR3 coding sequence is TGTGCCAGCAGTGAAGTGTACGGGGGTGGGGAGCTGTTTTTT.